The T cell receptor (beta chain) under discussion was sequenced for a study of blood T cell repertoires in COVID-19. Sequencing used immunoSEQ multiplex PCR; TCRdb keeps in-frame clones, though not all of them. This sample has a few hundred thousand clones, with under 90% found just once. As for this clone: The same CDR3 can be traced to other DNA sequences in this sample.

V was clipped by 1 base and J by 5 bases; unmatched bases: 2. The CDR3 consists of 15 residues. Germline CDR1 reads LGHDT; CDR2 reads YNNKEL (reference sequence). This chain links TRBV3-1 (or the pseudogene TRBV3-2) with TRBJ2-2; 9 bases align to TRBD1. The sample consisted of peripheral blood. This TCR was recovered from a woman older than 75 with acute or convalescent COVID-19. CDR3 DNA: TGTGCCAGCAGCCAAGGGACAGGGGATACCGGGGAGCTGTTTTTT. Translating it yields CASSQGTGDTGELFF.